The entry below describes one T cell receptor beta chain. Per the study methods: How many nucleated cells were present was estimated from reference gene primer amplification. TCRdb keeps only in-frame clones here, not all; method: immunoSEQ multiplex PCR. D and trimming were read from the DNA, whereas the V and J calls and clone size are those reported in that table. The sample carries more than 250,000 clones, roughly 85% recorded once. The data were obtained in a study of blood T cell repertoires in COVID-19. Participant ages covered roughly 18 to 89 years across some 25 US areas. Donors were grouped by their self-reported clinical history. Material: PBMCs or T cells enriched from blood (not recorded which). The TCR was taken from a woman aged 40 to 49 who had recovered from COVID-19.

The CDR3, as DNA: TGTGCCAGCAGTTACTCGGGACAGGGGGCCCACGAGCAGTACTTC. This gives the protein CASSYSGQGAHEQYF. The chain is built from TRBV6-5 and TRBJ2-7, with 12 bases aligning to TRBD1. After removal of 0 bases from V and 5 bases from J, the junction contained 2 bases not matched to a gene. This CDR3 region has 15 residues. Per germline, CDR1 MNHEY and CDR2 SVGAGI.